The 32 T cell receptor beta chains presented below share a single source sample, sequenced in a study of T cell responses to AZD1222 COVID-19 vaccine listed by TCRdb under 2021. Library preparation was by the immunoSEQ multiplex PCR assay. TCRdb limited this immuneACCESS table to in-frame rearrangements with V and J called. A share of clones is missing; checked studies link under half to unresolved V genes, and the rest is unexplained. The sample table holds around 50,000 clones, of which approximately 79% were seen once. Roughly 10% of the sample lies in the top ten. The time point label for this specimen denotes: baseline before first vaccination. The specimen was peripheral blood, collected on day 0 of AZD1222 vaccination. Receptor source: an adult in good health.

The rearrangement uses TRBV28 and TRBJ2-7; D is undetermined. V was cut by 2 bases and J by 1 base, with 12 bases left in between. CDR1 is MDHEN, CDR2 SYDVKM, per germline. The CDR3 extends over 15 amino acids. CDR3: CASSLGLGRSYEQYF. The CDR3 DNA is TGTGCCAGCAGTTTAGGGCTAGGCAGATCCTACGAGCAGTACTTC.

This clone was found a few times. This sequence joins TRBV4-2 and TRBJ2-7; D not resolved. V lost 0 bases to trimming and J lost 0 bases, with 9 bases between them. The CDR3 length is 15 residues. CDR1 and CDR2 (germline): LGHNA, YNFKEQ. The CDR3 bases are TGTGCCAGCAGCCAAGATCGAGGTAGCTCCTACGAGCAGTACTTC. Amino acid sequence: CASSQDRGSSYEQYF.

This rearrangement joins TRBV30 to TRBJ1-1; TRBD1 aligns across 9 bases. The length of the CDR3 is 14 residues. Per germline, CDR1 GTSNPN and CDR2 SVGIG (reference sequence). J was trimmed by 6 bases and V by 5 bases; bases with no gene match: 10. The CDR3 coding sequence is TGTGCCTGGTCGCCGGGACAGGGTGTATCTGAAGCTTTCTTT. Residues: CAWSPGQGVSEAFF.

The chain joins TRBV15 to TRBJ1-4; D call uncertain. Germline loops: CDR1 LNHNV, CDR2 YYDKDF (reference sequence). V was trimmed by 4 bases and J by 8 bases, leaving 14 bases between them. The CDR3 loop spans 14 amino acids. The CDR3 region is CATSKGGDIEKLFF. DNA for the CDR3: TGTGCCACCAGCAAGGGCGGGGATATCGAAAAACTGTTTTTT.

CDR3: CASSEGAGGNYEQYF. The CDR3 nucleotides are TGTGCCAGCAGTGAAGGAGCGGGGGGGAACTACGAGCAGTACTTC. The chain combines TRBV6-1 with TRBJ2-7; 10 nucleotides align to TRBD2. V was pared by 1 base and J by 3 bases, with 3 bases of the junction left unmatched. This CDR3 has 15 residues. The germline gives CDR1 MNHNS, CDR2 SASEGT.

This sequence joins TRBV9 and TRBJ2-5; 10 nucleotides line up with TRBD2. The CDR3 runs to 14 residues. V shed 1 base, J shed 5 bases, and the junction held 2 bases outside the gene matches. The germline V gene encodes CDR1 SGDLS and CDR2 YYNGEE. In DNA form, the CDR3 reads TGTGCCAGCAGCGTAAGCGGGGGGGCGGAGACCCAGTACTTC. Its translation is CASSVSGGAETQYF.

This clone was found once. This chain's CDR3 is CASSPYRGEKLFF. CDR3 nucleotide sequence: TGTGCCAGCTCACCGTACAGGGGGGAAAAACTGTTTTTT. This sequence joins TRBV18 and TRBJ1-4; 8 nucleotides line up with TRBD1. The CDR3 runs to 13 residues. Germline V gives CDR1 KGHSH, CDR2 LQKENI. After removal of 3 bases from V and 8 bases from J, the junction contained 2 bases not matched to a gene.

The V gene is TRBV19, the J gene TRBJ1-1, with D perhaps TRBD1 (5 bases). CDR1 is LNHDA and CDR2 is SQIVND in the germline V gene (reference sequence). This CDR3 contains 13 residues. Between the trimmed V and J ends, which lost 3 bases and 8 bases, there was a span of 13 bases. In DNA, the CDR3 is TGTGCCAGTAGTATGGACAAAAACAGGGAAGCTTTCTTT. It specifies CASSMDKNREAFF.

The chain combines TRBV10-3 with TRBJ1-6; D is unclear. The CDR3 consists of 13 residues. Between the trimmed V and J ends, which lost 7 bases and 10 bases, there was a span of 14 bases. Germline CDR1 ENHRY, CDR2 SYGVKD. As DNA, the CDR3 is TGTGCCATCAACGCACAGCCTAGGTCACCCCTCCACTTT. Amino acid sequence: CAINAQPRSPLHF.

The CDR3 region is CASSPQPGWTDTQYF. As DNA, the CDR3 is TGTGCCAGCAGCCCCCAGCCGGGGTGGACAGATACGCAGTATTTT. The rearrangement joins TRBV7-3 to TRBJ2-3; TRBD2 is a possible D gene (5 bases). Trimming took 5 bases from V and 3 from J, leaving 15 bases between them. The CDR3 is made up of 15 amino acids. Germline V gives CDR1 SGHTA, CDR2 FQGTGA. Drawing the rest from reference TRBV7-3 and TRBJ2-3, the complete variable domain is GAGVSQTPSNKVTEKGKYVELRCDPISGHTALYWYRQSLGQGPEFLIYFQGTGAADDSGLPNDRFFAVRPEGSVSTLKIQRTERGDSAVYLCASSPQPGWTDTQYFGPGTRLTVL.

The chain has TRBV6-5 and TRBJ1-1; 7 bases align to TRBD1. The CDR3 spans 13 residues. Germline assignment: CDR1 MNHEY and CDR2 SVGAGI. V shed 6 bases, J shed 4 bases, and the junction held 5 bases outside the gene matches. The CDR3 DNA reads TGTGCCAGCAGAGACAGGGCTATCACTGAAGCTTTCTTT. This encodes CASRDRAITEAFF.

CDR3 sequence (DNA): TGTGCCAGCAGCCCTCTCCCCCGACATAGGAACACGAATGAGCAGTTCTTC. It yields the protein CASSPLPRHRNTNEQFF. The V call is TRBV7-3, the J call TRBJ2-1; D remains ambiguous. This CDR3 spans 17 amino acids. V was shortened by 5 bases and J by 7 bases, with 24 bases between the two germline ends. Germline V lookup: CDR1 SGHTA, CDR2 FQGTGA.

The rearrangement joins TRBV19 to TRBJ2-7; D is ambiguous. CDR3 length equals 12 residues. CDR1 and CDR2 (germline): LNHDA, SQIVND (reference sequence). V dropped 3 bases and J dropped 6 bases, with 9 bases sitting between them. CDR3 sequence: CASSITGFEQYF. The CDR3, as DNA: TGTGCCAGTAGTATCACGGGTTTCGAGCAGTACTTC.

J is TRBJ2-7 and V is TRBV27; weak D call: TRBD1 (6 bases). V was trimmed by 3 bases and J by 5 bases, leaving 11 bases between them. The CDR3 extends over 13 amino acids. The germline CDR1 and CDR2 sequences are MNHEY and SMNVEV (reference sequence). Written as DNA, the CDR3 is TGTGCCAGCAGTTTGTTTGGGGGCGACGAGCAGTACTTC. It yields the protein CASSLFGGDEQYF.

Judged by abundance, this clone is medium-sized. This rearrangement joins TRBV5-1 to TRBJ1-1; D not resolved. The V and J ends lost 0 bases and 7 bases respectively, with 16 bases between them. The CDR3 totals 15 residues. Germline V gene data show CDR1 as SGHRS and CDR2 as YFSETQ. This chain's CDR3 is CASSLEPTVKGEAFF. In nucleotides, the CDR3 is TGCGCCAGCAGCTTGGAACCGACTGTTAAGGGTGAAGCTTTCTTT. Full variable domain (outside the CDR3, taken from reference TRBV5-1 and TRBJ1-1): KAGVTQTPRYLIKTRGQQVTLSCSPISGHRSVSWYQQTPGQGLQFLFEYFSETQRNKGNFPGRFSGRQFSNSRSEMNVSTLELGDSALYLCASSLEPTVKGEAFFGQGTRLTVV.

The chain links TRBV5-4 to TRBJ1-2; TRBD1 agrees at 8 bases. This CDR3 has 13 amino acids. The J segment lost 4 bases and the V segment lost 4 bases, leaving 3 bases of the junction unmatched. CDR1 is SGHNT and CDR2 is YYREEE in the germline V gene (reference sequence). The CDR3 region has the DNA TGTGCCAGCAGCGCCACAGGGGGCTATGGCTACACCTTC. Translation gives CASSATGGYGYTF.

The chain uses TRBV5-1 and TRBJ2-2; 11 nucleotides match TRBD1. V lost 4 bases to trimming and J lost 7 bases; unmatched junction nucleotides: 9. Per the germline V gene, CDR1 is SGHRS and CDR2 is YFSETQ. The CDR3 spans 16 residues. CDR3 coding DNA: TGCGCCAGCAGCCGTCCGGGACAGGGGGTCGTCGGGGAGCTGTTTTTT. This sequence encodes CASSRPGQGVVGELFF. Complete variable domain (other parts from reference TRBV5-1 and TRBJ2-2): KAGVTQTPRYLIKTRGQQVTLSCSPISGHRSVSWYQQTPGQGLQFLFEYFSETQRNKGNFPGRFSGRQFSNSRSEMNVSTLELGDSALYLCASSRPGQGVVGELFFGEGSRLTVL.

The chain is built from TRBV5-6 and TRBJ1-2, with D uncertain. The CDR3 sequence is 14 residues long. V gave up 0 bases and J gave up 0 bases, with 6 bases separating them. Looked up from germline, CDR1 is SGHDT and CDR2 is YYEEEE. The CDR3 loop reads CASSLGPPNYGYTF. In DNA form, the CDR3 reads TGTGCCAGCAGCTTGGGGCCACCTAACTATGGCTACACCTTC.

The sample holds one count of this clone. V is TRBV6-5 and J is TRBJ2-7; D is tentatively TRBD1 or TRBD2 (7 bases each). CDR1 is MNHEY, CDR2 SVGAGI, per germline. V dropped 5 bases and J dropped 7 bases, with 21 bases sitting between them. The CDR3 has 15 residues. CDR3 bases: TGTGCCAGCAGTACTTGGGCAGGGGGGGGGAGAGAGCAGTACTTC. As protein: CASSTWAGGGREQYF.

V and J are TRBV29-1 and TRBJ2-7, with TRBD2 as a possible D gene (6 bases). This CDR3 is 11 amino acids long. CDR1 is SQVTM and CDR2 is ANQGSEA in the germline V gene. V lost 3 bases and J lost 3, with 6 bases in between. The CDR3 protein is CSVEEGYEQYF. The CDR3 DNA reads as TGCAGCGTTGAGGAGGGCTACGAGCAGTACTTC.

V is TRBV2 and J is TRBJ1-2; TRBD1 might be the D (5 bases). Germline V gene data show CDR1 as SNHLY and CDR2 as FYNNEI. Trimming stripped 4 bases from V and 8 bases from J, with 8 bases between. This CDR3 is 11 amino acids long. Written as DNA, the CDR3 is TGTGCCAGCAGTGCCAGACAGGGCTACACCTTC. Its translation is CASSARQGYTF.

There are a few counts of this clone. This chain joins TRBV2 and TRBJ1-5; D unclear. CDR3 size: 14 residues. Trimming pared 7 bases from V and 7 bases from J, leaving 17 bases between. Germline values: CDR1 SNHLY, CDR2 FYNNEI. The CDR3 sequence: CASMTSGTRQPQHF. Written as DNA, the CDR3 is TGTGCCAGCATGACTTCAGGAACTAGGCAGCCCCAGCATTTT.

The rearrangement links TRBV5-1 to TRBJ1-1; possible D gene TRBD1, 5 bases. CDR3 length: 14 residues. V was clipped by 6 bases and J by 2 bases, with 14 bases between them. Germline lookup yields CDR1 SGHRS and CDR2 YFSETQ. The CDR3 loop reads CASTYRGSNTEAFF. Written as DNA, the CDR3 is TGCGCCAGCACCTACCGGGGCTCCAACACTGAAGCTTTCTTT.

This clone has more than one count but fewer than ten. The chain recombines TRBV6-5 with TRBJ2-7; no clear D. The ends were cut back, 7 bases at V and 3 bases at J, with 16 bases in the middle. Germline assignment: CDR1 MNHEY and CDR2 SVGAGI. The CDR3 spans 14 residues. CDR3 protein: CASTLSAAHYEQYF. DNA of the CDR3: TGTGCCAGCACCCTTTCCGCGGCCCACTACGAGCAGTACTTC.

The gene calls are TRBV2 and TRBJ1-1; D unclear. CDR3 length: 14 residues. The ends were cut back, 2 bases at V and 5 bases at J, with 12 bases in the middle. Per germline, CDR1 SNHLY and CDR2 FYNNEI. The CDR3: CASSEKGLGTEAFF. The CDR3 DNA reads TGTGCCAGCAGTGAAAAAGGCCTAGGGACTGAAGCTTTCTTT.

CDR3 bases: TGTGCCACCTTCGGGGGGCCTAGCTCCTACGAGCAGTACTTC. This codes for CATFGGPSSYEQYF. The gene calls are TRBV6-5 and TRBJ2-7, with D maybe TRBD2 (7 bases). CDR1 MNHEY and CDR2 SVGAGI come from the germline V gene. The CDR3 runs 14 residues. V was shortened by 10 bases and J by 0 bases, with 16 bases between the two germline ends.

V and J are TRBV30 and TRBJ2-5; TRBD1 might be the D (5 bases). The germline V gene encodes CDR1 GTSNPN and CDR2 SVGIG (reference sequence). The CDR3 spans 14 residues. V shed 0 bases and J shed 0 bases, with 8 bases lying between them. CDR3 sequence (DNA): TGTGCCTGGAGTGTACGACAGTACCAAGAGACCCAGTACTTC. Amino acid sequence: CAWSVRQYQETQYF.

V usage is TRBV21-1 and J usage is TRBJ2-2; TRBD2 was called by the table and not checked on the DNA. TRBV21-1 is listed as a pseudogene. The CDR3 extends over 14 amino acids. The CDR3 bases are TGTGCCAGCAGCACTCACGGGGTATTTAGGGAGCTGTTTTTT. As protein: CASSTHGVFRELFF.

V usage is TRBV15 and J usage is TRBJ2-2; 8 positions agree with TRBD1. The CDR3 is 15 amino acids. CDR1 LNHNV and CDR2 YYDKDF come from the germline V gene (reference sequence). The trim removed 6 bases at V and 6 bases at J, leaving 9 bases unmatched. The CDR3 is CATREGRGRSGELFF. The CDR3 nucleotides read TGTGCCACCAGGGAAGGCAGGGGGCGATCCGGGGAGCTGTTTTTT.

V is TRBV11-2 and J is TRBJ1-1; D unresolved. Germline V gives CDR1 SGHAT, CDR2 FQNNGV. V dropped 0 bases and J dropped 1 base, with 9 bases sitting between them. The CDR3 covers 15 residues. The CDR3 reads CASSLDSVGNTEAFF. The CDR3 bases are TGTGCCAGCAGCTTAGATTCAGTAGGGAACACTGAAGCTTTCTTT. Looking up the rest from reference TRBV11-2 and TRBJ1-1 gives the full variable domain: EAGVAQSPRYKIIEKRQSVAFWCNPISGHATLYWYQQILGQGPKLLIQFQNNGVVDDSQLPKDRFSAERLKGVDSTLKIQPAKLEDSAVYLCASSLDSVGNTEAFFGQGTRLTVV.

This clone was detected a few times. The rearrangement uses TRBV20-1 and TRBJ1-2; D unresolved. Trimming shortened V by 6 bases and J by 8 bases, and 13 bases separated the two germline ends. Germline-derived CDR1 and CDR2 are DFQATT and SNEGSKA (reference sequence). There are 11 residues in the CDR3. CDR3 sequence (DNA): TGCAGTGCCGCCCCTCAAAGCGGCTACACCTTC. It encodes CSAAPQSGYTF.

CDR3 sequence: CASSRRWSGRPDTQYF. The CDR3 DNA sequence: TGTGCCAGCAGCCGTCGGTGGAGCGGGAGGCCAGATACGCAGTATTTT. The chain has TRBV16 and TRBJ2-3; TRBD2 matches 9 bases. The CDR3 is made up of 16 amino acids. With V trimmed by 4 bases and J by 4 bases, 9 bases remained unmatched. Germline-derived CDR1 and CDR2 are KGHSY and FQNENV.